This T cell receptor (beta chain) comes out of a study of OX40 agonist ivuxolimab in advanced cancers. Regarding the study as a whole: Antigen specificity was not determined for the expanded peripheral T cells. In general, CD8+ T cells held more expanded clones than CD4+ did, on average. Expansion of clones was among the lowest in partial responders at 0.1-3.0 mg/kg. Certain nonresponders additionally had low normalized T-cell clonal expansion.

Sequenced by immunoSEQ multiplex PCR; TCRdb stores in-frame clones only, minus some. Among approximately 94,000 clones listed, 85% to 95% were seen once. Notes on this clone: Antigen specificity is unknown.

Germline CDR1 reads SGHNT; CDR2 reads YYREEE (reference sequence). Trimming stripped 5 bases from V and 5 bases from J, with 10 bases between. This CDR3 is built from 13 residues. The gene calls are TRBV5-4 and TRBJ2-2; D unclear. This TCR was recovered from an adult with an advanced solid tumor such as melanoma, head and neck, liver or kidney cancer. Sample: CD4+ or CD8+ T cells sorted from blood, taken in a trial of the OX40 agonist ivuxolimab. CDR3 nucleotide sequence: TGTGCCAGCAGTCATAGACTGACCGGGGAGCTGTTTTTT. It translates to CASSHRLTGELFF.